The rows below give T cell receptor beta chains drawn from one sample of a study of OX40 agonist ivuxolimab in advanced cancers. The data were produced by immunoSEQ multiplex PCR, yet TCRdb's version contains in-frame clones alone and is incomplete. The table includes 95,000 to 100,000 clones, around 85% detected once. The specimen comprised CD4+ or CD8+ T cells sorted from blood, sampled in a trial of the OX40 agonist ivuxolimab. These TCRs come from an adult with an advanced solid tumor such as melanoma, head and neck, liver or kidney cancer. Each CDR3 is given with its conserved first and last residue. The order of the fields is clone size, D gene, J gene, V gene, CDR3 protein, CDR3 DNA. D genes are given only for firm matches. Expanded clones get a size class; other rows say once, few or many, or leave the size out.

>.|TRBD2|TRBJ2-3|TRBV18
CASSPQGGGSTDTQYF
TGTGCCAGCTCACCACAGGGCGGGGGGTCAACAGATACGCAGTATTTT
>.|TRBD2|TRBJ2-2|TRBV6-6
CASSYSGRADTGELFF
TGTGCCAGCAGTTACTCCGGGAGGGCCGACACCGGGGAGCTGTTTTTT
>.|.|TRBJ1-5|TRBV28
CASSRLVGGNQPQHF
TGTGCCAGCAGCCGACTTGTGGGCGGCAATCAGCCCCAGCATTTT
>.|TRBD2|TRBJ2-7|TRBV28
CASSFGREGYEQYF
TGTGCCAGCAGTTTCGGTCGGGAGGGTTACGAGCAGTACTTC
>once|.|TRBJ2-5|TRBV6-5
CASSNTGTVETQYF
TGTGCCAGCAGTAACACCGGGACCGTCGAGACCCAGTACTTC
>.|.|TRBJ1-2|TRBV20-1
CSAVQSGGYTF
TGCAGTGCCGTTCAGTCTGGGGGCTACACCTTC
>.|.|TRBJ2-1|TRBV11-2
CASSLLRIYNEQFF
TGTGCCAGCAGCTTATTAAGAATCTACAATGAGCAGTTCTTC
>.|.|TRBJ2-7|TRBV19
CASSIPGKKGPEQYF
TGTGCCAGTAGTATACCAGGGAAGAAGGGGCCCGAGCAGTACTTC
>.|.|TRBJ1-3|TRBV7-9
CASSPPGDLSGNTIYF
TGTGCCAGCAGCCCACCGGGGGACCTCTCTGGAAACACCATATATTTT
>once|.|TRBJ1-2|TRBV6-5
CASSYEVNYGYTF
TGTGCCAGCAGTTACGAGGTTAACTATGGCTACACCTTC
>.|TRBD1|TRBJ1-1|TRBV6-5
CASNVQGGTEAFF
TGTGCCAGCAACGTACAGGGGGGGACTGAAGCTTTCTTT
>once|.|TRBJ1-1|TRBV7-3
CASSLRLNTEAFF
TGTGCCAGCAGCTTGCGCTTGAACACTGAAGCTTTCTTT
>.|.|TRBJ2-7|TRBV18
CASSETVFSYEQYF
TGTGCCAGCTCTGAAACAGTCTTCTCCTACGAGCAGTACTTC
>few|.|TRBJ1-1|TRBV20-1
CTTDGFTEAFF
TGCACCACCGACGGATTTACTGAAGCTTTCTTT
>.|.|TRBJ2-1|TRBV2
CASVRAPSNEQFF
TGTGCCAGCGTGAGAGCCCCCTCCAATGAGCAGTTCTTC
>.|TRBD2|TRBJ2-1|TRBV19
CARRGLAGGNTSSYNEQFF
TGTGCCCGCCGGGGACTAGCGGGAGGTAATACTAGCTCCTACAATGAGCAGTTCTTC
>.|TRBD1|TRBJ1-5|TRBV18
CASSPGQAGNQPQHF
TGTGCCAGCTCACCGGGACAGGCCGGCAATCAGCCCCAGCATTTT
>.|.|TRBJ1-4|TRBV6-1
CASSVLPTGRDEKLFF
TGTGCCAGCAGTGTCCTCCCGACAGGACGCGATGAAAAACTGTTTTTT
>.|TRBD1|TRBJ2-7|TRBV4-3
CASSQILLQGAGGEQYF
TGCGCCAGCAGCCAAATTCTACTACAGGGGGCAGGAGGCGAGCAGTACTTC
>.|.|TRBJ2-5|TRBV29-1
CSVEDPGREETQYF
TGCAGCGTTGAAGATCCCGGCCGCGAGGAGACCCAGTACTTC
>.|TRBD1|TRBJ1-5|TRBV5-1
CASSPGTANQPQHF
TGCGCCAGCAGCCCGGGGACAGCCAATCAGCCCCAGCATTTT
>.|.|TRBJ1-4|TRBV18
CASSKRESFNEKLFF
TGTGCCAGCTCAAAAAGGGAGAGCTTTAATGAAAAACTGTTTTTT
>.|.|TRBJ1-2|TRBV28
CASSFGGGGYTF
TGTGCCAGCAGTTTCGGGGGAGGAGGCTACACCTTC
>.|.|TRBJ2-1|TRBV13
CASSLNPLNNEQFF
TGTGCCAGCAGCCTCAACCCACTAAACAATGAGCAGTTCTTC
>.|.|TRBJ1-1|TRBV29-1
CSVEGQMNTEAFF
TGCAGCGTTGAAGGGCAGATGAACACTGAAGCTTTCTTT
>few|.|TRBJ1-5|TRBV7-9
CASSPTSNQPQHF
TGTGCCAGCAGTCCGACTAGCAATCAGCCCCAGCATTTT
>.|.|TRBJ1-1|TRBV7-9
CASSLGGAGRNTEAFF
TGTGCCAGCAGCTTAGGGGGCGCAGGACGGAACACTGAAGCTTTCTTT
>.|.|TRBJ1-1|TRBV7-3
CASSLWAFTEAFF
TGTGCCAGCAGCTTATGGGCGTTCACTGAAGCTTTCTTT